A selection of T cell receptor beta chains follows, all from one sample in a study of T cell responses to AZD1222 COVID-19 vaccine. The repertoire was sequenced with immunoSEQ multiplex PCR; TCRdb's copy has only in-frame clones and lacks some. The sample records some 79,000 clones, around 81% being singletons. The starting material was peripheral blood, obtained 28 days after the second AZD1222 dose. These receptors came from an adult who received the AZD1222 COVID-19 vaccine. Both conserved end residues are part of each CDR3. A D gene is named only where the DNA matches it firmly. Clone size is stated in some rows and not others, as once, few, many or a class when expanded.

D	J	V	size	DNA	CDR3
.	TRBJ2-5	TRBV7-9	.	TGTGCCGAGGCCCCTGCAGGGCTAGAGACCCAGTACTTC	CAEAPAGLETQYF
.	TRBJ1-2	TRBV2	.	TGTGCCTTCCTAGACAGGAATAACTATGGCTACACCTTC	CAFLDRNNYGYTF
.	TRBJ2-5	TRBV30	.	TGTGCCTGGAGGAAAGAGACCCAGTACTTC	CAWRKETQYF
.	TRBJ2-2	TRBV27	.	TGTGCCAGCAGTGCCTCAGGGGCGAACACCGGGGAGCTGTTTTTT	CASSASGANTGELFF
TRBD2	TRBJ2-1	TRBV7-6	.	TGTGCCAGCAGCTTACCTCGCGGACTAGCGGGGGAAAATGAGCAGTTCTTC	CASSLPRGLAGENEQFF
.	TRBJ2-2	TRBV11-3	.	TGTGCCAGCAGCTTAGGAGCTCCCTCAAAAATTGGGGAGCTGTTTTTT	CASSLGAPSKIGELFF
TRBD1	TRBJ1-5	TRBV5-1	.	TGCGCCAGCAGCTTGGACGGGACAGGCCCTAATCAGCCCCAGCATTTT	CASSLDGTGPNQPQHF
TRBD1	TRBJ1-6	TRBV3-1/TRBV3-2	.	TGTGCCAGCAGCCAAGATACAGGGGGTACCTCCTATAATTCACCCCTCCACTTT	CASSQDTGGTSYNSPLHF
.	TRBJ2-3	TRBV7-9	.	TGTGCCAGCAAGATAGCGGTTAGCACAGATACGCAGTATTTT	CASKIAVSTDTQYF
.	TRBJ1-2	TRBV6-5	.	TGTGCCAGCAGGACCCCCGGGGAAGCTAACTATGGCTACACCTTC	CASRTPGEANYGYTF
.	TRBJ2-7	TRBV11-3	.	TGTGCCAGGGGACCCTCAGGGGAGCAGTACTTC	CARGPSGEQYF
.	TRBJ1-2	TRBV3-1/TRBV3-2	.	TGTGCCAGCAGCCAAGATACGGCAGGGTGGAGTGGCTACACCTTC	CASSQDTAGWSGYTF
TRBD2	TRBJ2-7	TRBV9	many	TGTGCCAGCAGCGTAGATGGAGCGGGAGGCCAATACGAGCAGTACTTC	CASSVDGAGGQYEQYF
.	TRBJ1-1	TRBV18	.	TGTGCCAGCTCACCAATACAGGACATGAACACTGAAGCTTTCTTT	CASSPIQDMNTEAFF
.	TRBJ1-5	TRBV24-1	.	TGTGCCACCAGTGATAGCACAGGGAATCAGCCCCAGCATTTT	CATSDSTGNQPQHF
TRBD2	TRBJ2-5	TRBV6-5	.	TGTGCCAGCCTTCACCCGGGGGGAGAGACCCAGTACTTC	CASLHPGGETQYF
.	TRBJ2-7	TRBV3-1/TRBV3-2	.	TGTGCCAGCAGCCCAAGACAGGCCTACGAGCAGTACTTC	CASSPRQAYEQYF
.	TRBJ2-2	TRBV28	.	TGTGCCAGCAGCAGGCTTCAGGGGGGCACCGGGGAGCTGTTTTTT	CASSRLQGGTGELFF
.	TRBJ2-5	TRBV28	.	TGTGCCAGCAGTTCCGCTCTGTCGTACCAAGAGACCCAGTACTTC	CASSSALSYQETQYF
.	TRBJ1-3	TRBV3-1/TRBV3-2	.	TGTGCCAGCAGCCAAGGAGGAGGGTTGGCTGGAAACACCATATATTTT	CASSQGGGLAGNTIYF
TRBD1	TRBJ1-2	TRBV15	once	TGTGCCACCAGCAGTCCGGGACAGGGGAGCTATGGCTACACCTTC	CATSSPGQGSYGYTF
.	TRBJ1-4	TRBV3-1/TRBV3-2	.	TGTGCCAGCAGCCAAAGCTGGGAAGACCGCGGCTCCGGAAAACGGCTGTTTTTT	CASSQSWEDRGSGKRLFF
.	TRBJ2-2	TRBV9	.	TGTGCCAGCAGATCTGGCAGTTGGTCCGGGGAGCTGTTTTTT	CASRSGSWSGELFF
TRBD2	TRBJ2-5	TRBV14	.	TGTGCCAGCAGCCCCCCCGGGACTAATCTAGAGACCCAGTACTTC	CASSPPGTNLETQYF
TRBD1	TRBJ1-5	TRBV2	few	TGTGCCAGCAGTCCGGGACAGGGCCAGCCCCAGCATTTT	CASSPGQGQPQHF
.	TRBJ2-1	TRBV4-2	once	TGTGCCAGCAGCCGGGAGAGAGCCCATGAGCAGTTCTTC	CASSRERAHEQFF
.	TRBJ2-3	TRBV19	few	TGTGCCAGTAGTGCCGGACTTATGAGGCAGTATTTT	CASSAGLMRQYF
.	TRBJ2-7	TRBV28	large	TGTGCCAGCAGTTTATTAGGCGGGGACCTCTACGAGCAGTACTTC	CASSLLGGDLYEQYF
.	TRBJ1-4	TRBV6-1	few	TGTGCCAGCAGTGATCCCCCGAATAATGAAAAACTGTTTTTT	CASSDPPNNEKLFF
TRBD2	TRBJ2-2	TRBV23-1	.	TGCGCCAGCACCGGCGGGAGTTTGAACGGGGAGCTGTTTTTT	CASTGGSLNGELFF
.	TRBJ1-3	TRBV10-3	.	TGTGCCATCAGTGAGCCCATGGCTGGAAACACCATATATTTT	CAISEPMAGNTIYF
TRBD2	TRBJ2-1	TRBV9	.	TGTGCCAGCAGTCCGAGCGGGGGGGCCTACAATGAGCAGTTCTTC	CASSPSGGAYNEQFF
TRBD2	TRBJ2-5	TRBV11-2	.	TGTGCCAGCAGCTTGGGGCTAGCGGGGGAAGAGACCCAGTACTTC	CASSLGLAGEETQYF
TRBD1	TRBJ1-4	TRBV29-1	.	TGCAGCGTTGAAGATGGCACAGGGGGGTATGAAAAACTGTTTTTT	CSVEDGTGGYEKLFF
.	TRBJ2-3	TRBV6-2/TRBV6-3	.	TGTGCCAGCAGTGATGTAGTAGGAGATACGCAGTATTTT	CASSDVVGDTQYF
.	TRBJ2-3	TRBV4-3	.	TGCGCCAGCAGCCAAAGAAGGACAGCCACAGATACGCAGTATTTT	CASSQRRTATDTQYF
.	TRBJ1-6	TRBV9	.	TGTGCCAGCAGCGCCCAGACAGTCTTGGATTCACCCCTCCACTTT	CASSAQTVLDSPLHF
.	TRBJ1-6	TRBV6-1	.	TGTGCCAGCAGTGAAGTACAGGTAGTTAATTCACCCCTCCACTTT	CASSEVQVVNSPLHF
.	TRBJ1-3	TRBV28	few	TGTGCCAGCAGTTTTGATGGAAACACCATATATTTT	CASSFDGNTIYF
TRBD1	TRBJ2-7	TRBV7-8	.	TGTGCCAGCAGCCGACAGGGAACCTACGAGCAGTACTTC	CASSRQGTYEQYF
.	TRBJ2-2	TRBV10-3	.	TGTGCCATCAGTGACGGGGCTGGCAGCGTGCTTTCGACGGGGGAGCTGTTTTTT	CAISDGAGSVLSTGELFF
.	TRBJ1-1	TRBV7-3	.	TGTGCCAGCAGCCTACAGGAGAACACTGAAGCTTTCTTT	CASSLQENTEAFF
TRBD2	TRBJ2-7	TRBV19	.	TGTGCCAGTAGTTCGGGACTAGCCTACTACGAGCAGTACTTC	CASSSGLAYYEQYF
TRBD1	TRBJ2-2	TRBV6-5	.	TGTGCCAGCCTGCCCGGGACAGGGGTGACCGGGGAGCTGTTTTTT	CASLPGTGVTGELFF
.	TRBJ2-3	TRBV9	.	TGTGCCAGCAGCGAAGCCCCAGATACGCAGTATTTT	CASSEAPDTQYF
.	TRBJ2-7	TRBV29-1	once	TGCAGCGTCGGGGACGCGAATGCTTACGAGCAGTACTTC	CSVGDANAYEQYF
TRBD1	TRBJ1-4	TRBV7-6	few	TGTGCCAGCAGCTCCGGGACAGGGATGGGCGAAAAACTGTTTTTT	CASSSGTGMGEKLFF
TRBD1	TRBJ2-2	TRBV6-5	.	TGTGCCAGCAGTTACACGGGACAGTCCACCGGGGAGCTGTTTTTT	CASSYTGQSTGELFF
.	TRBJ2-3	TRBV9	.	TGTGCCAGCAGCGTAGGGGGGTGGGACACAGATACGCAGTATTTT	CASSVGGWDTDTQYF
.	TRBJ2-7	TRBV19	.	TGTGCCAGTAGTCCAAGTCACGGGTGGGAGCAGTACTTC	CASSPSHGWEQYF
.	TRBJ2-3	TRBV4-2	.	TGTGCCAGCAGCCAATCATTCAAAGCAGATACGCAGTATTTT	CASSQSFKADTQYF